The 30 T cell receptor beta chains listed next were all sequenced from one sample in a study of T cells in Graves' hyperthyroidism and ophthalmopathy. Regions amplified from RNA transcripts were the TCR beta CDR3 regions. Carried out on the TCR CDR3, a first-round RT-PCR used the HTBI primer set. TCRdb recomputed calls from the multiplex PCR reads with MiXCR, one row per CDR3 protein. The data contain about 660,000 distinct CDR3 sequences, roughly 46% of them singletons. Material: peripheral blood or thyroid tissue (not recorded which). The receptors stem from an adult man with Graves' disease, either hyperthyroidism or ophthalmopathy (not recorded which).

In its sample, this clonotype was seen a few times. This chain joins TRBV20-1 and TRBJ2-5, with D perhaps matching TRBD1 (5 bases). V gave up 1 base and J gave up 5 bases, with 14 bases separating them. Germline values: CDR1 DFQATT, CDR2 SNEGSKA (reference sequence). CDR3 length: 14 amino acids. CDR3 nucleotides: TGCAGTGCTAGAGTACCAGGGTCTAGGGAGACCCAGTACTTC. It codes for CSARVPGSRETQYF.

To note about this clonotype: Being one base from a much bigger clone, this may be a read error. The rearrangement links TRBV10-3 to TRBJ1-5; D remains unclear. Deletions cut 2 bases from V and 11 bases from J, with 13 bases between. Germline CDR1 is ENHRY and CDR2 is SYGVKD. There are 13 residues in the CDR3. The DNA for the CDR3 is TGTGCCATCAGTGAGACCCAAGGGTTATCCCAGCATTTT. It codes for CAISETQGLSQHF.

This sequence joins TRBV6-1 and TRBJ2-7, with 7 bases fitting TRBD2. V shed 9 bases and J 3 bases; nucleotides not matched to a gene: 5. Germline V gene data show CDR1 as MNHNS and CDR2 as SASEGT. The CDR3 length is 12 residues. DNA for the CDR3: TGTGCCAGTGGACTAGTGAACTACGAGCAGTACTTC. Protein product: CASGLVNYEQYF.

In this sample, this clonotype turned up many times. The CDR3 DNA follows: TGTGCCAGCAGTCGGACAGGGCCTGATCAGCCCCAGCATTTT. It translates to CASSRTGPDQPQHF. V and J are TRBV7-9 and TRBJ1-5; 8 nucleotides align to TRBD1. This CDR3 contains 14 residues. CDR1 and CDR2 from the germline V gene are SEHNR and FQNEAQ (reference sequence). V dropped 6 bases and J dropped 5; count of bases not matched to a gene: 6.

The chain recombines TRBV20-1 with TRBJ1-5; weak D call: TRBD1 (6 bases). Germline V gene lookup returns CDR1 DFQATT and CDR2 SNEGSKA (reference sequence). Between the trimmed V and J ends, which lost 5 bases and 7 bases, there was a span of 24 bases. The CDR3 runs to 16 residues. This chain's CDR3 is CSASTLQGGSAQPQHF. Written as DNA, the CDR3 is TGCAGTGCTTCTACCCTACAAGGGGGGTCCGCGCAGCCCCAGCATTTT.

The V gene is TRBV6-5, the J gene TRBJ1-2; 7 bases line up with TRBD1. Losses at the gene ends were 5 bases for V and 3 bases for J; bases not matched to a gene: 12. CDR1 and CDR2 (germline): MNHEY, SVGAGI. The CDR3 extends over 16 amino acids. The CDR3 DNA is TGTGCCAGCAGTCCGACAGGCGGGACAGACGACTATGGCTACACCTTC. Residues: CASSPTGGTDDYGYTF.

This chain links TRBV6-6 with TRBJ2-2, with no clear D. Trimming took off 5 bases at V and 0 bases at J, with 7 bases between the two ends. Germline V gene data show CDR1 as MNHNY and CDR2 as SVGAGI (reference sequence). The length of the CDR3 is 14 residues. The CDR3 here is CASSLIANTGELFF. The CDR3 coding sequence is TGTGCCAGCAGTCTCATAGCGAACACCGGGGAGCTGTTTTTT.

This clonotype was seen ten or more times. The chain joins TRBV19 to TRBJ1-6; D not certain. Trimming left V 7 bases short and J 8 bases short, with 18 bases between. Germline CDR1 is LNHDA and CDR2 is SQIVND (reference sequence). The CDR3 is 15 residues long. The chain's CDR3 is CASTPRGNIHSPLHF. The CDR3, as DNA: TGTGCCAGTACCCCACGAGGGAATATCCATTCACCCCTCCACTTT.

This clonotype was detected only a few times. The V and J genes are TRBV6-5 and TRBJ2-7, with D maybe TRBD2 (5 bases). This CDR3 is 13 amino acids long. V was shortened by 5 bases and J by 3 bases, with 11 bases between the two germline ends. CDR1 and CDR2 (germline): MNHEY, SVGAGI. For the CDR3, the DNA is TGTGCCAGCAGTGAGAGGGAACGCTACGAGCAGTACTTC. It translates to CASSERERYEQYF.

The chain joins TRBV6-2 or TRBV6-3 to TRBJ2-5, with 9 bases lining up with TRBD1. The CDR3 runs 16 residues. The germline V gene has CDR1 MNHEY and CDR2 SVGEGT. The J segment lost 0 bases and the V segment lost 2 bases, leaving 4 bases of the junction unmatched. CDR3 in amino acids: CASSYGGQGYQETQYF. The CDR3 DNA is TGTGCCAGCAGTTACGGGGGACAGGGATACCAAGAGACCCAGTACTTC.

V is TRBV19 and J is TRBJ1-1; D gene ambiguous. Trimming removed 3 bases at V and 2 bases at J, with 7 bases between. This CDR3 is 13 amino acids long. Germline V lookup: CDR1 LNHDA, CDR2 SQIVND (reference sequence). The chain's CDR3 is CASSILQNTEAFF. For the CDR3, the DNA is TGTGCCAGTAGTATCCTCCAAAACACTGAAGCTTTCTTT.

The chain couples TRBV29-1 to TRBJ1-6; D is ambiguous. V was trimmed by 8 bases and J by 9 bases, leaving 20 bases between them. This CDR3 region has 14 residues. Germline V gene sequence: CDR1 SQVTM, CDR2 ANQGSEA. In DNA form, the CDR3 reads TGCAGCCAGTTTGGGTCTGCGAACGGTTCACCCCTCCACTTT. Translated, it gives CSQFGSANGSPLHF.

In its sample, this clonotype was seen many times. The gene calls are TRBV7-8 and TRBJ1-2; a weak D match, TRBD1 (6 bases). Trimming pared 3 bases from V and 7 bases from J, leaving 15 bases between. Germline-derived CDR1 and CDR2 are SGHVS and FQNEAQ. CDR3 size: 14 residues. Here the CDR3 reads CASSLRGHESGYTF. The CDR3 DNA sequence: TGTGCCAGCAGCTTGCGGGGGCACGAGAGTGGCTACACCTTC.

The CDR3 DNA is TGCGCCAGCAGCTTAGAGGGGGGATCGGAAAAACTGTTTTTT. Its translation is CASSLEGGSEKLFF. The chain couples TRBV5-1 to TRBJ1-4; tentatively, D is TRBD1 (6 bases). The CDR3 sequence is 14 residues long. With 2 bases removed from V and 8 bases from J, the gap between germline ends came to 13 bases. From germline, CDR1 is SGHRS and CDR2 YFSETQ.

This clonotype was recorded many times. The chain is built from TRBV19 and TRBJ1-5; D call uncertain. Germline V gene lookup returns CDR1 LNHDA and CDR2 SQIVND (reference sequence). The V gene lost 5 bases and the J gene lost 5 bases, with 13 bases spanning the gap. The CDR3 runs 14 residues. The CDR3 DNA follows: TGTGCCAGTAGTCAACCGGGCTTGGATCAGCCCCAGCATTTT. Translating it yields CASSQPGLDQPQHF. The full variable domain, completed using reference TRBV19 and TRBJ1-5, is DGGITQSPKYLFRKEGQNVTLSCEQNLNHDAMYWYRQDPGQGLRLIYYSQIVNDFQKGDIAEGYSVSREKKESFPLTVTSAQKNPTAFYLCASSQPGLDQPQHFGDGTRLSIL.

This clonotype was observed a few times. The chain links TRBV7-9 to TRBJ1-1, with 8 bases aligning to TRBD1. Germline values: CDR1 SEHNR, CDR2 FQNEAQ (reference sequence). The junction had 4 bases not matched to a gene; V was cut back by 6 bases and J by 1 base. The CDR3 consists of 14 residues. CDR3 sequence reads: CASSKQGANTEAFF. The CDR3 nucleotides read TGTGCCAGCAGTAAGCAGGGGGCGAACACTGAAGCTTTCTTT. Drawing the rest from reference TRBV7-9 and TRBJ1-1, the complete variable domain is DTGVSQNPRHKITKRGQNVTFRCDPISEHNRLYWYRQTLGQGPEFLTYFQNEAQLEKSRLLSDRFSAERPKGSFSTLEIQRTEQGDSAMYLCASSKQGANTEAFFGQGTRLTVV.

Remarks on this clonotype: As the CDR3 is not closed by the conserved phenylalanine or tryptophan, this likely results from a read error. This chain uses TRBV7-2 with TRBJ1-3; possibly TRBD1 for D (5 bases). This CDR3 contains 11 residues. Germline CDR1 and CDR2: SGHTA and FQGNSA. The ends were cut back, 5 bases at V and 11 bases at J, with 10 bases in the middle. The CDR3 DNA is TGTGCCAGCAGCAGAGGCAGGGCCATATATCTT. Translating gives CASSRGRAIYL.

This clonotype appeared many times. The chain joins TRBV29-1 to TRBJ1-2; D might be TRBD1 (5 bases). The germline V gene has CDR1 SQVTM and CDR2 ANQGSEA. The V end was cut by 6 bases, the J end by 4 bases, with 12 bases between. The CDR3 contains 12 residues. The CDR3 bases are TGCAGCGTCTCGACAGATATCTATGGCTACACCTTC. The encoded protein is CSVSTDIYGYTF. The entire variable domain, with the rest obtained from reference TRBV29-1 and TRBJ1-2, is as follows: SAVISQKPSRDICQRGTSLTIQCQVDSQVTMMFWYRQQPGQSLTLIATANQGSEATYESGFVIDKFPISRPNLTFSTLTVSNMSPEDSSIYLCSVSTDIYGYTFGSGTRLTVV.

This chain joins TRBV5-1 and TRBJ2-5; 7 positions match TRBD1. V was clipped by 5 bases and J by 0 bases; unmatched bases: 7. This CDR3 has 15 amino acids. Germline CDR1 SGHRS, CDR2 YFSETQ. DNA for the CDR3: TGCGCCAGCAGAGGGGACAGCGGCTACCAAGAGACCCAGTACTTC. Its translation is CASRGDSGYQETQYF.

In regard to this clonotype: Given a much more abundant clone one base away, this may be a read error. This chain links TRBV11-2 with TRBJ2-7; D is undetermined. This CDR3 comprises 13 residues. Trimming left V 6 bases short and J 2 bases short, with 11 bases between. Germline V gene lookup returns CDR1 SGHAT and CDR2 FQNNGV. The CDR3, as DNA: TGTGCCAGCAGTGGACGGGCCGCCTACGAGCAGTACTTC. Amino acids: CASSGRAAYEQYF.

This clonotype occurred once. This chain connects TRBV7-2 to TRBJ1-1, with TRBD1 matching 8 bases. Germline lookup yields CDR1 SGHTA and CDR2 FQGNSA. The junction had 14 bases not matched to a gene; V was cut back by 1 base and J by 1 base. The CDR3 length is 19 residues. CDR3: CASSLGWGDRGNSNTEAFF. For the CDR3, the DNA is TGTGCCAGCAGCTTAGGTTGGGGCGACAGGGGAAATTCGAACACTGAAGCTTTCTTT. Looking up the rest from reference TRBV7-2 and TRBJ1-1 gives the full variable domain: GAGVSQSPSNKVTEKGKDVELRCDPISGHTALYWYRQSLGQGLEFLIYFQGNSAPDKSGLPSDRFSAERTGGSVSTLTIQRTQQEDSAVYLCASSLGWGDRGNSNTEAFFGQGTRLTVV.

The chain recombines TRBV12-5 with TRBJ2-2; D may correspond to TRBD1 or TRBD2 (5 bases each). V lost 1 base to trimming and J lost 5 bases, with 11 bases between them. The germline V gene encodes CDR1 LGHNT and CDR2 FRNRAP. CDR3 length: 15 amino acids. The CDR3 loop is CASGLGGRRTGELFF. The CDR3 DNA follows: TGTGCTAGTGGTTTGGGGGGACGTAGGACCGGGGAGCTGTTTTTT.

The CDR3 DNA is TGTGCCAGCAGTAAGGACCAGGGGTACGAGCAGTACTTC. It translates to CASSKDQGYEQYF. This chain connects TRBV7-9 to TRBJ2-7; D possibly corresponds to TRBD1 (6 bases). The germline gives CDR1 SEHNR, CDR2 FQNEAQ (reference sequence). The CDR3 consists of 13 residues. V was shortened by 6 bases and J by 4 bases, with 13 bases between the two germline ends.

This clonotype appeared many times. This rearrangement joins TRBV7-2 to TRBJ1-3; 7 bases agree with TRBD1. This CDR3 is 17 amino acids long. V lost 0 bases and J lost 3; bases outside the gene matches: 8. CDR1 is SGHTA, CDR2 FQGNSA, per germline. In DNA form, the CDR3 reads TGTGCCAGCAGCTTAGCCCCACCGACAGGGCATGGAAACACCATATATTTT. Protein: CASSLAPPTGHGNTIYF.

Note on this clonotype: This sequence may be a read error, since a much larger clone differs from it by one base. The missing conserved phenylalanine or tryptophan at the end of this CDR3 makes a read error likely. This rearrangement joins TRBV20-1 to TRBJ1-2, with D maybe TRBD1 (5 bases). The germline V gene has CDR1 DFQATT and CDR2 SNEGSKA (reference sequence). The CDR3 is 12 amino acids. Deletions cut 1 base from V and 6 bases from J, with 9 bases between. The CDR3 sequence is CSARGQGDGYTL. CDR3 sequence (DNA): TGCAGTGCTAGAGGGCAGGGAGATGGCTACACCCTC.

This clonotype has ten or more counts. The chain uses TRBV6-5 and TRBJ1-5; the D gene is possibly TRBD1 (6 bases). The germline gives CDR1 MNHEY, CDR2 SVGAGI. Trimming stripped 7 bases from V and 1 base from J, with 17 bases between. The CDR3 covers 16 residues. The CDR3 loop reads CASKGTGGGSNQPQHF. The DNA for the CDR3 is TGTGCCAGCAAGGGGACGGGGGGCGGGAGCAATCAGCCCCAGCATTTT.

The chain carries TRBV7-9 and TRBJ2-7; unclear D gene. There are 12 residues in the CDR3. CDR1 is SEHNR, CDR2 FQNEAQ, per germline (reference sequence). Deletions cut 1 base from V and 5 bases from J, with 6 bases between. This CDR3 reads CASSLGVDEQYF. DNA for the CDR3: TGTGCCAGCAGCTTAGGAGTTGACGAGCAGTACTTC.

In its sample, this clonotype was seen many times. The CDR3 loop reads CSVSQGANYEQYF. The CDR3 bases are TGCAGCGTGTCCCAGGGGGCGAATTACGAGCAGTACTTC. The genes are TRBV29-1 and TRBJ2-7, with TRBD1 matching over 8 bases. Germline V gives CDR1 SQVTM, CDR2 ANQGSEA. Trimming removed 6 bases from V and 4 bases from J; junction bases left unmatched: 8. This CDR3 spans 13 amino acids.

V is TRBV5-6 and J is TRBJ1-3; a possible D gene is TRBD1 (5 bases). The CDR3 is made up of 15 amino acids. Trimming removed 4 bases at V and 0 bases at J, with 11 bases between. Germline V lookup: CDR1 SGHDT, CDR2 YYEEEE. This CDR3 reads CASSPRGSSGNTIYF. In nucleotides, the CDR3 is TGTGCCAGCAGCCCACGGGGGAGCTCTGGAAACACCATATATTTT.

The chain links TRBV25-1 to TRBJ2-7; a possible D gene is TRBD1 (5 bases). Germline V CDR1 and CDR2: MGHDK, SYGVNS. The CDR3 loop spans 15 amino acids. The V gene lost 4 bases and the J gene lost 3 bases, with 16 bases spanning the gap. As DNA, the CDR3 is TGTGCCAGCAGTGCTCCCGGACACACGGGCTACGAGCAGTACTTC. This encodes CASSAPGHTGYEQYF.